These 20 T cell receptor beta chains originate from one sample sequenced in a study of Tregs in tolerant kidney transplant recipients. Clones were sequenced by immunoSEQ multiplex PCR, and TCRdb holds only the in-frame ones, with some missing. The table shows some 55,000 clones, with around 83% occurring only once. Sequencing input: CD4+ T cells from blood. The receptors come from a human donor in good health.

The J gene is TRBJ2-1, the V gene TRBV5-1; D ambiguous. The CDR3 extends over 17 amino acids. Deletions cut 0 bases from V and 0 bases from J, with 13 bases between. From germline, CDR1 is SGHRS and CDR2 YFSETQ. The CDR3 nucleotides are TGCGCCAGCAGCTTGGAAGAGCGAGTAAACTCCTACAATGAGCAGTTCTTC. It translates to CASSLEERVNSYNEQFF.

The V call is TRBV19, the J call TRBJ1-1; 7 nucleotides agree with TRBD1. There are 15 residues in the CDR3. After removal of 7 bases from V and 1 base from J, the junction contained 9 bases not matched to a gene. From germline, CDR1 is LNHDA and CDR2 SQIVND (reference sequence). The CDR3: CASTEGGKKNTEAFF. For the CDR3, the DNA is TGTGCCAGTACGGAAGGGGGCAAAAAGAACACTGAAGCTTTCTTT.

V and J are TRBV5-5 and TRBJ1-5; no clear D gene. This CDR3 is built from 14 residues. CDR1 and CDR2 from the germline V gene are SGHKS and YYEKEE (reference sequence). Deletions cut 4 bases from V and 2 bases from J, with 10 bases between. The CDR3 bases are TGTGCCAGCAGCGCGGGTAGGGGCAATCAGCCCCAGCATTTT. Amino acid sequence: CASSAGRGNQPQHF.

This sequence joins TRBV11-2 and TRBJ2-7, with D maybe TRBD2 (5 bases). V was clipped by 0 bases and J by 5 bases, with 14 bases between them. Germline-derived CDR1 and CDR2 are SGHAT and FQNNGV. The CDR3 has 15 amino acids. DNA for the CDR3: TGTGCCAGCAGCTTAGATCTGGGAGAGACCCACGAGCAGTACTTC. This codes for CASSLDLGETHEQYF.

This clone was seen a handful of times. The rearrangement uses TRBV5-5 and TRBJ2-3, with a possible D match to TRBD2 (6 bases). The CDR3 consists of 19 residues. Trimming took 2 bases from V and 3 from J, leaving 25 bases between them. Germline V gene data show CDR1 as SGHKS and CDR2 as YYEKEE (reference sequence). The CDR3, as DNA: TGTGCCAGCAGCTTCTCATGGTGGACGCGGGACGGAGCAACAGATACGCAGTATTTT. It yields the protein CASSFSWWTRDGATDTQYF.

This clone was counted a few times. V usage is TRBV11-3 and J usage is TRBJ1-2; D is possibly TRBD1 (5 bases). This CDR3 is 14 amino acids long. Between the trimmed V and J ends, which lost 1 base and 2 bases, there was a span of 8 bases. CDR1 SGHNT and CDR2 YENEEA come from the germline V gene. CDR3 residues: CASSLAWGNYGYTF. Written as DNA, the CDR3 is TGTGCCAGCAGCTTAGCTTGGGGGAACTATGGCTACACCTTC.

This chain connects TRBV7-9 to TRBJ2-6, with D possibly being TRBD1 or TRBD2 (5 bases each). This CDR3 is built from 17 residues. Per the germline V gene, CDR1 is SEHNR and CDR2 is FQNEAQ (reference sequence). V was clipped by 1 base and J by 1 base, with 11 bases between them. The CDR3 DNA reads TGTGCCAGCAGCTTAGGAGGGGTAGCTTCTGGGGCCAACGTCCTGACTTTC. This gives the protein CASSLGGVASGANVLTF.

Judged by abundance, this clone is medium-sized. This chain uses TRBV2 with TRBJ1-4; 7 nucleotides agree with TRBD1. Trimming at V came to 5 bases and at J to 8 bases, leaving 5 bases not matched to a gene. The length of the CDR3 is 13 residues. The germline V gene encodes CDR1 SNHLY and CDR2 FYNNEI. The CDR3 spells CASSPTGREKLFF. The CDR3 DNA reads TGTGCCAGCAGTCCGACAGGGCGGGAAAAACTGTTTTTT.

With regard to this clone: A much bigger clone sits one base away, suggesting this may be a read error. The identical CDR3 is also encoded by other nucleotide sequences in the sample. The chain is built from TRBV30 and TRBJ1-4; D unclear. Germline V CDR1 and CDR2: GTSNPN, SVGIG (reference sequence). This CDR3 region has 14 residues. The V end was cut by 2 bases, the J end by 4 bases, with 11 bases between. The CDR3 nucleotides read TGTGCCTGGAGTACCCAAGTCTTTAATGAAAAACTGTTTTTT. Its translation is CAWSTQVFNEKLFF. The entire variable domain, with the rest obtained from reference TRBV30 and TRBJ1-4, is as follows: SQTIHQWPATLVQPVGSPLSLECTVEGTSNPNLYWYRQAAGRGLQLLFYSVGIGQISSEVPQNLSASRPQDRQFILSSKKLLLSDSGFYLCAWSTQVFNEKLFFGSGTQLSVL.

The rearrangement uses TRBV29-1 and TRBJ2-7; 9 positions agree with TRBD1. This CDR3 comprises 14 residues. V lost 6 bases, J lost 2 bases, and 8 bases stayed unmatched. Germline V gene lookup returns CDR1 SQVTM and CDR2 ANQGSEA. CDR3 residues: CSVKKGQGTYEQYF. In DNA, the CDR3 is TGCAGCGTGAAAAAGGGACAGGGAACCTACGAGCAGTACTTC.

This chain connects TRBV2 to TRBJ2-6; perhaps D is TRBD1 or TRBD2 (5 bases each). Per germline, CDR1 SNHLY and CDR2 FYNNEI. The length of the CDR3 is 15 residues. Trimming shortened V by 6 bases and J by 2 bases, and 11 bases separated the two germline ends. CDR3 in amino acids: CASSMQGAGANVLTF. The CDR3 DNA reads TGTGCCAGCAGCATGCAGGGAGCTGGGGCCAACGTCCTGACTTTC.

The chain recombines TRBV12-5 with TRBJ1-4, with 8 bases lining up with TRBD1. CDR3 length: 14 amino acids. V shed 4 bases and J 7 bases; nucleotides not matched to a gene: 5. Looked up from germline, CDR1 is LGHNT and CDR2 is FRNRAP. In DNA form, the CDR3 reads TGTGCTAGTGGTTCAGACAGGGGTGGTGAAAAACTGTTTTTT. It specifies CASGSDRGGEKLFF.

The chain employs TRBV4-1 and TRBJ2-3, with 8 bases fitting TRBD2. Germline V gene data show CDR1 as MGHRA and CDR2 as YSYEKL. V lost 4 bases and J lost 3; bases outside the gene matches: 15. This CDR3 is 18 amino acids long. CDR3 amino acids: CASSRRWRTAGVTDTQYF. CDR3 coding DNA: TGCGCCAGCAGCCGTAGGTGGCGTACAGCGGGAGTTACAGATACGCAGTATTTT.

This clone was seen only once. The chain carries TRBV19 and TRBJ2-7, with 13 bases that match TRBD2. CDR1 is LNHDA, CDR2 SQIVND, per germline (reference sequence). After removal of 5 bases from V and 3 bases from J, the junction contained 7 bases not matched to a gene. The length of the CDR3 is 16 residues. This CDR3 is CASSPERTSGGYEQYF. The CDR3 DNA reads TGTGCCAGTAGTCCCGAAAGGACTAGCGGGGGCTACGAGCAGTACTTC.

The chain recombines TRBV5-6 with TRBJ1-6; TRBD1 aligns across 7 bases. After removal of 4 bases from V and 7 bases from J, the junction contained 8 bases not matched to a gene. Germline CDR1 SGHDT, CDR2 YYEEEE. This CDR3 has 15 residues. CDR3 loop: CASSPDGRGNSPLHF. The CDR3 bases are TGTGCCAGCAGCCCCGACGGCAGGGGGAATTCACCCCTCCACTTT.

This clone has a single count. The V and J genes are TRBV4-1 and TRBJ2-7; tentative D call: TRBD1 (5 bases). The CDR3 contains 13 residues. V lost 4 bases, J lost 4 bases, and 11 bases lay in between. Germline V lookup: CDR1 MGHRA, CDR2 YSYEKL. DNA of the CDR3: TGCGCCAGCAGCCGCCAAAGGGGTTACGAGCAGTACTTC. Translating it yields CASSRQRGYEQYF.

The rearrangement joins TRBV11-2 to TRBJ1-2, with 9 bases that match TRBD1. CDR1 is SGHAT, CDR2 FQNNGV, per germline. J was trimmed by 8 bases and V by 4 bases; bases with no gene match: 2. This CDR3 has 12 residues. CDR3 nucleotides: TGTGCCAGCAGCTCAGACAGGGGGGGCTACACCTTC. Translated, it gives CASSSDRGGYTF.

The CDR3 sequence: CASSLFPGTTEAFF. CDR3 DNA sequence: TGTGCCAGCAGCTTATTTCCAGGGACCACTGAAGCTTTCTTT. V and J are TRBV7-3 and TRBJ1-1; D perhaps matches TRBD1 (5 bases). V lost 2 bases to trimming and J lost 4 bases, with 11 bases between them. Germline V gene sequence: CDR1 SGHTA, CDR2 FQGTGA. This CDR3 contains 14 residues.

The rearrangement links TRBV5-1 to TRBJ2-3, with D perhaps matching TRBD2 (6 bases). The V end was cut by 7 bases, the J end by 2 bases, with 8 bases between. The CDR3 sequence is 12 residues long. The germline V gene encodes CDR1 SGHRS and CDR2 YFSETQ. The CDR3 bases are TGCGCCAGCTCTAGCGCCACAGATACGCAGTATTTT. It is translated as CASSSATDTQYF.

Written as DNA, the CDR3 is TGCGCCAGCAGTCAACGACTCCACAGGGAGGCCCCCACCCGGTATTCTTACTACGAGCAGTACTTC. Translation: CASSQRLHREAPTRYSYYEQYF. The V gene is TRBV23-1, the J gene TRBJ2-7; the D call may be TRBD1 or TRBD2 (6 bases each). TRBV23-1 counts as an open reading frame of uncertain function. V was trimmed by 2 bases and J by 3 bases, leaving 35 bases between them. The CDR3 contains 22 residues.